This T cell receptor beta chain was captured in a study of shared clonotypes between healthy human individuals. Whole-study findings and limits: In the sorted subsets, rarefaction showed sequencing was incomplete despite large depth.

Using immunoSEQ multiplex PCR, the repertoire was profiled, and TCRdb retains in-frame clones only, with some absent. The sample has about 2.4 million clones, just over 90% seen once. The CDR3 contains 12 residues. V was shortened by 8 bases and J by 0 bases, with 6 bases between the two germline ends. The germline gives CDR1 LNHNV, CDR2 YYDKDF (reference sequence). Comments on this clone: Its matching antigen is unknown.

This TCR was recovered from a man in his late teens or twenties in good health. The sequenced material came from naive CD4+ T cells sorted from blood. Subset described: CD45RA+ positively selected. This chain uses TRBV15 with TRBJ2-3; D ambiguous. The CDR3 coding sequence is TGTGCCACCTCTCCTAGCACAGATACGCAGTATTTT. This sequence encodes CATSPSTDTQYF.